Below, 5 T cell receptor beta chains from the same sample are listed, as sequenced in a study of cytomegalovirus exposure and HLA in healthy donors (TCRdb year 2017). Library preparation employed the immunoSEQ multiplex PCR assay. The multiplex PCR relied on a mix of 60 forward primers for TCR Vbeta segments and 13 reverse primers for TCR Jbeta segments. This is the immuneACCESS table as TCRdb keeps it, with only in-frame sequences that have V and J called. A part of the clones is gone; compared with another copy, unresolved V genes explain less than half, and the rest is unexplained. Here the sample has under 300,000 clones; roughly 85% occur a single time. The top ten clones comprise roughly 4% of the sample. The specimen was PBMCs. All receptors come from a man in his forties in good health and CMV-seropositive.

The chain employs TRBV15 and TRBJ2-5, with 14 nucleotides matching TRBD2. The ends lost 4 bases at V and 4 bases at J; junction bases unmatched: 8. The CDR3 extends over 17 amino acids. Per the germline V gene, CDR1 is LNHNV and CDR2 is YYDKDF (reference sequence). The CDR3 sequence: CATSMTSGRARRETQYF. The CDR3 DNA reads TGTGCCACCAGCATGACTAGCGGGAGGGCCCGGAGAGAGACCCAGTACTTC.

This clone came up a few times. J is TRBJ1-2 and V is TRBV30; 8 positions match TRBD1. V trimming: 8 bases; J trimming: 5 bases; junction bases outside the gene matches: 4. The CDR3 extends over 11 amino acids. Germline CDR1 is GTSNPN and CDR2 is SVGIG (reference sequence). The CDR3 loop is CAAGTGYGYTF. CDR3 DNA: TGTGCCGCCGGGACAGGTTATGGCTACACCTTC.

The chain joins TRBV4-1 to TRBJ2-3; 11 nucleotides line up with TRBD1. The CDR3 is 17 amino acids. V lost 1 base to trimming and J lost 3 bases; unmatched junction nucleotides: 6. The V gene's germline CDR1 is MGHRA and CDR2 YSYEKL. The CDR3 loop reads CASSQGTGGAGTDTQYF. For the CDR3, the DNA is TGCGCCAGCAGCCAAGGGACAGGGGGCGCCGGGACAGATACGCAGTATTTT.

The J gene is TRBJ1-2, the V gene TRBV7-9; D possibly corresponds to TRBD1 (5 bases). This CDR3 comprises 14 residues. Germline V gene sequence: CDR1 SEHNR, CDR2 FQNEAQ (reference sequence). Trimming removed 1 base from V and 3 bases from J, with 9 bases in between. CDR3 DNA: TGTGCCAGCAGCTTAGTTCGGGGGGACTATGGCTACACCTTC. Encoded protein: CASSLVRGDYGYTF.

The chain is built from TRBV2 and TRBJ2-1; tentatively, D is TRBD2 (6 bases). The V end was cut by 4 bases, the J end by 2 bases, with 15 bases between. Germline values: CDR1 SNHLY, CDR2 FYNNEI. This CDR3 region has 16 residues. The CDR3 region is CASSVSQRTTYNEQFF. For the CDR3, the DNA is TGTGCCAGCAGTGTATCTCAGCGGACTACCTACAATGAGCAGTTCTTC.